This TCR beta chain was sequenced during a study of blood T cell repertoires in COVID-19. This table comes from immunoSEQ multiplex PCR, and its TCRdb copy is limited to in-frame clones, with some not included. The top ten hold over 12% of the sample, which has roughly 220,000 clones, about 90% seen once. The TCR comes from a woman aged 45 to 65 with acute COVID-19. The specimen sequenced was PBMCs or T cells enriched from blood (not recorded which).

The CDR3 nucleotides are TGTGCCAGCAGCTCTACCCAGGGGGCGGTGAACACTGAAGCTTTCTTT. Amino acids: CASSSTQGAVNTEAFF. The chain is built from TRBV7-9 and TRBJ1-1; the match to TRBD1 covers 8 bases. The CDR3 sequence is 16 residues long. Trimming removed 4 bases from V and 0 bases from J; junction bases left unmatched: 7. CDR1 and CDR2 from the germline V gene are SEHNR and FQNEAQ (reference sequence).